The sequence of this TCR beta chain was determined in a study of CD8+ T cells in alopecia areata. Note on this clone: Its target is unknown.

As the sequencing template, cDNA was produced by extracting RNA and reverse transcribing it. Some clones are missing from TCRdb's copy, which holds only in-frame ones; the method was immunoSEQ multiplex PCR. This sample has 250,000 or so clones, with about two thirds found just once. Whole-study results and caveats: Scalp sequencing captures resident alphabeta T cells of normal skin too.

This CDR3 comprises 12 residues. The V gene's germline CDR1 is GTSNPN and CDR2 SVGIG (reference sequence). The V end lost 1 base, the J end lost 10 bases, and 12 bases lay between the germline ends. The TCR comes from a human donor with alopecia areata. V gene TRBV30 combines with J gene TRBJ2-3; D gene ambiguous. Sequences were derived from CD4+ T cells sorted from blood, sampled at week 0. In DNA, the CDR3 is TGTGCCTGGAGTGCCTCAAGAATAGCGCAGTATTTT. It codes for CAWSASRIAQYF.